This T cell receptor (beta chain) was profiled in a study of blood T cell repertoires in COVID-19. Study as a whole: T cells, B-cell-depleted T cells, or PBMCs supplied cDNA or gDNA.

The trim removed 5 bases at V and 5 bases at J, leaving 13 bases unmatched. The length of the CDR3 is 19 residues. Germline values: CDR1 PRHDT, CDR2 FYEKMQ (reference sequence). TCRdb's table, derived via immunoSEQ multiplex PCR, lists solely in-frame clones and lacks some. The sample lists under 250,000 clones, almost 85% occurring once. In this sample, this clone turned up a few times. The rearrangement uses TRBV13 and TRBJ2-2; 14 bases are a match to TRBD2. The TCR was taken from a woman between 65 and 79 years old with COVID-19, enrolled during active disease. The sequencing sample was made of peripheral blood. For the CDR3, the DNA is TGTGCCAGCAGCCCCGGACTAGCGGGGGGCCGGCGGCGGACCGGGGAGCTGTTTTTT. Translation gives CASSPGLAGGRRRTGELFF. Looking up the rest from reference TRBV13 and TRBJ2-2 gives the full variable domain: AAGVIQSPRHLIKEKRETATLKCYPIPRHDTVYWYQQGPGQDPQFLISFYEKMQSDKGSIPDRFSAQQFSDYHSELNMSSLELGDSALYFCASSPGLAGGRRRTGELFFGEGSRLTVL.